Below are 16 T cell receptor beta chains sequenced from a single sample in a study of chemoradiotherapy in HPV16-positive cancers. Profiling relied on immunoSEQ multiplex PCR, and the TCRdb table lists in-frame clones only, not all of them. The repertoire holds 9,500 or so clones, around 83% seen once, with around an eighth in the top ten. The material was tumor tissue, obtained from a patient who underwent chemoradiotherapy. These receptors were obtained from a human donor with HPV-associated anogenital cancer.

This clone was seen more than once but under ten times. The chain is built from TRBV18 and TRBJ1-1, with D possibly matching TRBD1 (5 bases). Trimming removed 2 bases from V and 11 bases from J, with 15 bases in between. This CDR3 has 13 amino acids. Germline V gene sequence: CDR1 KGHSH, CDR2 LQKENI. Written as DNA, the CDR3 is TGTGCCAGCTCACCAGGCGACAGTAGTAAGGCTTTCTTT. This gives the protein CASSPGDSSKAFF.

The chain employs TRBV19 and TRBJ1-3, with D unclear. V lost 3 bases to trimming and J lost 0 bases, with 18 bases between them. Germline loops: CDR1 LNHDA, CDR2 SQIVND (reference sequence). The CDR3 has 18 amino acids. CDR3 nucleotide sequence: TGTGCCAGTAGTATCTCCCCCGGACGAATGAGCTCTGGAAACACCATATATTTT. Encoded protein: CASSISPGRMSSGNTIYF.

The chain uses TRBV28 and TRBJ2-7; D may be TRBD1 or TRBD2 (5 bases each). Per the germline V gene, CDR1 is MDHEN and CDR2 is SYDVKM. V was trimmed by 3 bases and J by 10 bases, leaving 10 bases between them. CDR3 size: 11 residues. CDR3 protein: CASSFRDQQYF. The CDR3 DNA follows: TGTGCCAGCAGTTTCCGGGACCAACAGTACTTC.

The chain uses TRBV6-5 and TRBJ1-6; 7 bases line up with TRBD1. Trimming at V came to 0 bases and at J to 8 bases, leaving 4 bases not matched to a gene. The CDR3 has 15 residues. Germline V gene lookup returns CDR1 MNHEY and CDR2 SVGAGI. CDR3 sequence: CASSYSGTADSPLHF. CDR3 in DNA: TGTGCCAGCAGTTACTCGGGGACAGCGGATTCACCCCTCCACTTT.

This chain joins TRBV5-1 and TRBJ2-3; 7 nucleotides match TRBD1. The CDR3 loop spans 14 amino acids. CDR1 is SGHRS and CDR2 is YFSETQ in the germline V gene. Trimming took 6 bases from V and 2 from J; bases not matched to a gene: 6. Written as DNA, the CDR3 is TGCGCCAGCACCCCGGGACAGTTCACAGATACGCAGTATTTT. Amino acid sequence: CASTPGQFTDTQYF.

The CDR3 nucleotides are TGTGCCAGCAGTGATCGTGGGCAGGGGGCATTTTACGCTGAAGCTTTCTTT. Its protein product is CASSDRGQGAFYAEAFF. This rearrangement joins TRBV6-1 to TRBJ1-1; 8 bases fit TRBD1. The V gene end was trimmed by 3 bases and the J gene end by 6 bases; junction bases not matched to a gene: 15. CDR1 MNHNS and CDR2 SASEGT come from the germline V gene. The CDR3 is 17 residues long.

V usage is TRBV11-1 and J usage is TRBJ2-1; D perhaps matches TRBD2 (6 bases). Trimming left V 4 bases short and J 7 bases short, with 17 bases between. Germline CDR1 SGHAT, CDR2 FQDESV (reference sequence). The CDR3 loop spans 15 amino acids. DNA for the CDR3: TGTGCCAGCAGCTCCCCCTCCACGGGGGTAAATGAGCAGTTCTTC. Protein sequence: CASSSPSTGVNEQFF.

The chain recombines TRBV19 with TRBJ1-2, with 8 bases lining up with TRBD1. CDR1 LNHDA and CDR2 SQIVND come from the germline V gene (reference sequence). With 2 bases clipped from V and 0 bases from J, the junction kept 11 bases outside the gene matches. The CDR3 has 18 amino acids. As DNA, the CDR3 is TGTGCCAGTAGTATAACCACCAGGGGGCTTGGTGCTAACTATGGCTACACCTTC. This sequence encodes CASSITTRGLGANYGYTF.

This clone was seen just once. The chain links TRBV7-8 to TRBJ2-1; 10 bases fit TRBD2. J gave up 8 bases and V 3 bases, and 4 bases lay outside the gene matches. The CDR3 is 14 amino acids. Germline CDR1 and CDR2: SGHVS and FQNEAQ. CDR3 sequence (DNA): TGTGCCAGCAGCTTGGCCGGGACTAGCGATGAGCAGTTCTTC. Its protein is CASSLAGTSDEQFF.

The chain is built from TRBV29-1 and TRBJ2-1; D gene unclear. The CDR3 covers 11 residues. CDR1 and CDR2 (germline): SQVTM, ANQGSEA. V dropped 4 bases and J dropped 0 bases, with 1 base sitting between them. Written as DNA, the CDR3 is TGCAGCGTTGCCTCCTACAATGAGCAGTTCTTC. Translation: CSVASYNEQFF.

The J gene is TRBJ2-1, the V gene TRBV30; 15 bases match TRBD2. This CDR3 contains 15 residues. The junction had 4 bases not matched to a gene; V was cut back by 2 bases and J by 8 bases. CDR1 is GTSNPN, CDR2 SVGIG, per germline (reference sequence). The CDR3, as DNA: TGTGCCTGGAGTCCCGGACTAGCGGGGGGGCATGAGCAGTTCTTC. It codes for CAWSPGLAGGHEQFF.

The J gene is TRBJ1-1, the V gene TRBV7-9; TRBD1 might be the D (5 bases). The CDR3 is 12 residues long. Trimming stripped 1 base from V and 6 bases from J, with 6 bases between. Germline lookup yields CDR1 SEHNR and CDR2 FQNEAQ (reference sequence). CDR3 region: CASSLGGPEAFF. The CDR3 nucleotides are TGTGCCAGCAGCTTAGGGGGCCCTGAAGCTTTCTTT.

V and J are TRBV19 and TRBJ1-1, with a weak D call TRBD1 (6 bases). The CDR3 sequence is 15 residues long. Deletions cut 7 bases from V and 0 bases from J, with 15 bases between. Per germline, CDR1 LNHDA and CDR2 SQIVND (reference sequence). CDR3 residues: CASIDQGYMNTEAFF. The CDR3 DNA follows: TGTGCCAGTATTGACCAGGGGTATATGAACACTGAAGCTTTCTTT. The full variable domain, rest sourced from reference TRBV19 and TRBJ1-1, is DGGITQSPKYLFRKEGQNVTLSCEQNLNHDAMYWYRQDPGQGLRLIYYSQIVNDFQKGDIAEGYSVSREKKESFPLTVTSAQKNPTAFYLCASIDQGYMNTEAFFGQGTRLTVV.

This chain uses TRBV30 with TRBJ2-1; 14 bases map to TRBD2. The trim removed 1 base at V and 8 bases at J, leaving 4 bases unmatched. Germline assignment: CDR1 GTSNPN and CDR2 SVGIG (reference sequence). The CDR3 has 15 residues. The CDR3 region has the DNA TGTGCCTGGAGTGCCGGGACTAGCGGGGGCGATGAGCAGTTCTTC. Translation: CAWSAGTSGGDEQFF.

This chain joins TRBV5-1 and TRBJ2-7, with 9 nucleotides matching TRBD1. The V and J ends lost 2 bases and 3 bases, in that order; junction bases with no gene match: 9. CDR1 SGHRS and CDR2 YFSETQ come from the germline V gene. The CDR3 extends over 16 amino acids. The CDR3 loop reads CASSFASGQGIYEQYF. The CDR3 DNA reads TGCGCCAGCAGCTTCGCATCGGGACAGGGAATCTACGAGCAGTACTTC.

The rearrangement joins TRBV5-1 to TRBJ2-6; D not resolved. Germline CDR1 reads SGHRS; CDR2 reads YFSETQ. Trimming removed 0 bases at V and 1 base at J, with 2 bases between. The CDR3 extends over 14 amino acids. CDR3 sequence (DNA): TGCGCCAGCAGCTTGGATTCTGGGGCCAACGTCCTGACTTTC. It specifies CASSLDSGANVLTF.